Shown below are 28 T cell receptor beta chains from a single sample sequenced in a study of graft-versus-host responses after intestinal transplantation. Clones were sequenced by immunoSEQ multiplex PCR, and TCRdb holds only the in-frame ones, with some missing. Here the sample spans more than 65,000 clones, less than 95% being singletons. For these receptors, no antigen is known. Sequences were derived from unstimulated CD8+ T cells sorted from spleen or lymph node cells, sampled before intestinal transplant. The receptors were sampled from a human donor who received an intestinal transplant.

This clone was found once. A junction boundary mismatches the germline segment, possibly from a read error. This specimen includes other DNA sequences encoding the same CDR3. This chain joins TRBV2 and TRBJ1-2; D is unresolved. Germline V gene data show CDR1 as SNHLY and CDR2 as FYNNEI. The CDR3 spans 11 residues. The CDR3 DNA follows: TGCGCTCCCGCGCGGCTCTATGGCTACACCTTC. It specifies CAPARLYGYTF.

This chain links TRBV6-5 with TRBJ1-1; D unresolved. V was trimmed by 4 bases and J by 0 bases, leaving 6 bases between them. The CDR3 is 13 amino acids. The germline gives CDR1 MNHEY, CDR2 SVGAGI. The CDR3 reads CASSLGMNTEAFF. The CDR3 coding sequence is TGTGCCAGCAGTTTGGGCATGAACACTGAAGCTTTCTTT.

This sequence joins TRBV9 and TRBJ2-7, with TRBD1 identical over 11 bases. The CDR3 is 14 residues long. Trimming removed 2 bases from V and 7 bases from J; junction bases left unmatched: 5. CDR1 SGDLS and CDR2 YYNGEE come from the germline V gene. The CDR3 loop is CASSVTDRGREQYF. In nucleotides, the CDR3 is TGTGCCAGCAGCGTCACGGACAGGGGGCGGGAGCAGTACTTC.

This clone was seen only a few times. The chain links TRBV4-1 to TRBJ2-7; maybe TRBD1 (6 bases). V was pared by 2 bases and J by 5 bases, with 16 bases between. CDR3 length: 15 residues. Germline V gene data show CDR1 as MGHRA and CDR2 as YSYEKL. CDR3 region: CASSQSEVDSDEQYF. CDR3 coding DNA: TGCGCCAGCAGCCAAAGCGAGGTGGACAGCGACGAGCAGTACTTC.

V and J are TRBV6-5 and TRBJ2-5, with TRBD2 identical over 9 bases. The V and J ends lost 1 base and 5 bases, in that order; junction bases with no gene match: 2. The germline CDR1 and CDR2 sequences are MNHEY and SVGAGI. The CDR3 totals 14 residues. The CDR3 here is CASSYWSGGETQYF. CDR3 bases: TGTGCCAGCAGTTACTGGAGCGGGGGGGAGACCCAGTACTTC.

The rearrangement uses TRBV27 and TRBJ2-6; D not resolved. Trimming cost V 0 bases and J 2 bases, with 5 bases left between them. Germline assignment: CDR1 MNHEY and CDR2 SMNVEV (reference sequence). The CDR3 loop spans 15 amino acids. This CDR3 is CASSLSAPGANVLTF. The CDR3 DNA sequence: TGTGCCAGCAGTTTATCGGCCCCTGGGGCCAACGTCCTGACTTTC.

This rearrangement joins TRBV9 to TRBJ2-1; 15 bases match TRBD2. Unmatched junction bases numbered 1, after V lost 2 bases and J lost 7 bases. CDR1 is SGDLS, CDR2 YYNGEE, per germline. The CDR3 covers 15 residues. For the CDR3, the DNA is TGTGCCAGCAGCGTGGGGACTAGCGGGGGGAATGAGCAGTTCTTC. It is translated as CASSVGTSGGNEQFF.

The CDR3 sequence: CASSLRPRETQYF. The CDR3 nucleotides are TGTGCCAGCAGCTTACGCCCACGGGAGACCCAGTACTTC. The chain links TRBV7-9 to TRBJ2-5, with D hard to call. The V and J ends lost 2 bases and 5 bases respectively, with 9 bases between them. There are 13 residues in the CDR3. Germline V gene lookup returns CDR1 SEHNR and CDR2 FQNEAQ (reference sequence).

This rearrangement joins TRBV19 to TRBJ2-1; D is unresolved. This CDR3 is 15 amino acids long. Germline CDR1 is LNHDA and CDR2 is SQIVND (reference sequence). Trimming pared 3 bases from V and 0 bases from J, leaving 9 bases between. DNA for the CDR3: TGTGCCAGTAGTATTGCACAAAGCTCCTACAATGAGCAGTTCTTC. This gives the protein CASSIAQSSYNEQFF.

The chain combines TRBV13 with TRBJ1-4, with D perhaps TRBD1 (5 bases). The CDR3 consists of 14 residues. CDR1 is PRHDT, CDR2 FYEKMQ, per germline (reference sequence). Deletions cut 2 bases from V and 7 bases from J, with 11 bases between. This CDR3 is CASSLKGLGEKLFF. In nucleotides, the CDR3 is TGTGCCAGCAGCTTAAAGGGACTCGGTGAAAAACTGTTTTTT.

CDR3 sequence: CSVGGHTYEQYF. CDR3 DNA sequence: TGCAGCGTTGGGGGACATACCTACGAGCAGTACTTC. The chain joins TRBV29-1 to TRBJ2-7; maybe TRBD1 (6 bases). The CDR3 is 12 residues long. Between the trimmed V and J ends, which lost 4 bases and 2 bases, there was a span of 9 bases. CDR1 SQVTM and CDR2 ANQGSEA come from the germline V gene.

The chain recombines TRBV23-1 with TRBJ1-6, with 11 nucleotides matching TRBD1. TRBV23-1 is marked as an open reading frame, function uncertain. V dropped 6 bases and J dropped 7; count of bases not matched to a gene: 14. The CDR3 runs 18 residues. The chain's CDR3 is CASSTGTGGKLRNSPLHF. CDR3 sequence (DNA): TGCGCCAGCAGCACCGGGACAGGGGGAAAGTTAAGGAATTCACCCCTCCACTTT.

The chain links TRBV6-5 to TRBJ2-7; 10 nucleotides line up with TRBD1. Per germline, CDR1 MNHEY and CDR2 SVGAGI. The junction had 9 bases not matched to a gene; V was cut back by 6 bases and J by 4 bases. This CDR3 comprises 15 residues. The CDR3 sequence: CASSKRQGAIYEQYF. In DNA form, the CDR3 reads TGTGCCAGCAGCAAACGACAGGGGGCTATATACGAGCAGTACTTC.

This clone occurred once. The chain combines TRBV19 with TRBJ1-1; tentatively, D is TRBD1 (5 bases). Trimming removed 5 bases from V and 4 bases from J, with 8 bases in between. CDR1 and CDR2 from the germline V gene are LNHDA and SQIVND (reference sequence). The CDR3 totals 12 residues. DNA of the CDR3: TGTGCCAGTAGTGCTGACAGCACTGAAGCTTTCTTT. Its translation is CASSADSTEAFF.

The chain has TRBV5-6 and TRBJ2-7; a possible D gene is TRBD2 (5 bases). The V end lost 2 bases, the J end lost 2 bases, and 5 bases lay between the germline ends. The V gene's germline CDR1 is SGHDT and CDR2 YYEEEE. The length of the CDR3 is 12 residues. The CDR3 sequence: CASSFGAYEQYF. The CDR3, as DNA: TGTGCCAGCAGCTTCGGGGCCTACGAGCAGTACTTC. The full variable domain, with the rest looked up from reference TRBV5-6 and TRBJ2-7, is DAGVTQSPTHLIKTRGQQVTLRCSPKSGHDTVSWYQQALGQGPQFIFQYYEEEERQRGNFPDRFSGHQFPNYSSELNVNALLLGDSALYLCASSFGAYEQYFGPGTRLTVT.

The chain combines TRBV6-6 with TRBJ2-7, with a possible D match to TRBD1 (6 bases). Trimming stripped 6 bases from V and 0 bases from J, with 15 bases between. This CDR3 comprises 15 residues. CDR1 MNHNY and CDR2 SVGAGI come from the germline V gene (reference sequence). CDR3 DNA: TGTGCCAGCAGCGAACAGGGTCCAAGCTCCTACGAGCAGTACTTC. Its protein is CASSEQGPSSYEQYF.

The CDR3 region is CSAYLREKLFF. The CDR3 nucleotides are TGCAGTGCTTATCTGCGGGAAAAACTGTTTTTT. The J gene is TRBJ1-4, the V gene TRBV20-1, with D unclear. V shed 5 bases and J shed 8 bases, with 9 bases lying between them. The CDR3 runs to 11 residues. Germline CDR1 reads DFQATT; CDR2 reads SNEGSKA (reference sequence).

The chain joins TRBV19 to TRBJ1-5, with a possible D match to TRBD1 (5 bases). Trimming stripped 5 bases from V and 8 bases from J, with 22 bases between. The CDR3 is 16 residues long. In germline, CDR1 is LNHDA, CDR2 SQIVND (reference sequence). CDR3 in amino acids: CASSARGWWGREPQHF. In DNA, the CDR3 is TGTGCCAGTAGTGCCCGGGGGTGGTGGGGAAGAGAGCCCCAGCATTTT.

The table lists this clone with a count of one. The V call is TRBV7-2, the J call TRBJ2-3; D not resolved. From germline, CDR1 is SGHTA and CDR2 FQGNSA. This CDR3 has 13 amino acids. The V end was cut by 4 bases, the J end by 6 bases, with 11 bases between. The CDR3 DNA is TGTGCCAGCAGCTCCCTGGCCCACGATACGCAGTATTTT. Its protein product is CASSSLAHDTQYF.

The CDR3 region has the DNA TGCAGCGTTGAGACCCAGGGGGCGGGTGGCTACACCTTC. It yields the protein CSVETQGAGGYTF. The rearrangement links TRBV29-1 to TRBJ1-2, with TRBD1 matching 8 bases. The V gene end was trimmed by 3 bases and the J gene end by 7 bases; junction bases not matched to a gene: 7. Germline CDR1 is SQVTM and CDR2 is ANQGSEA. The CDR3 contains 13 residues. Using reference TRBV29-1 and TRBJ1-2 for the parts outside the CDR3, the full variable domain is SAVISQKPSRDICQRGTSLTIQCQVDSQVTMMFWYRQQPGQSLTLIATANQGSEATYESGFVIDKFPISRPNLTFSTLTVSNMSPEDSSIYLCSVETQGAGGYTFGSGTRLTVV.

The CDR3 region has the DNA TGTGCCAGCAGCCCCCTAGGGGCGGAAGCTTTCTTT. Its protein product is CASSPLGAEAFF. The chain carries TRBV7-8 and TRBJ1-1; a weak D match, TRBD1 (5 bases). The V gene's germline CDR1 is SGHVS and CDR2 FQNEAQ. V dropped 5 bases and J dropped 8 bases, with 12 bases sitting between them. This CDR3 is built from 12 residues.

The chain recombines TRBV2 with TRBJ1-1; TRBD1 might be the D (6 bases). The germline V gene encodes CDR1 SNHLY and CDR2 FYNNEI. Trimming took 2 bases from V and 2 from J, leaving 12 bases between them. CDR3 size: 15 residues. In DNA, the CDR3 is TGTGCCAGCAGTGAAAGGCAGGGGAGCAACACTGAAGCTTTCTTT. It yields the protein CASSERQGSNTEAFF.

The chain is built from TRBV10-2 and TRBJ1-6; possibly TRBD1 for D (6 bases). The CDR3 is 14 residues long. Trimming left V 8 bases short and J 4 bases short, with 12 bases between. Germline-derived CDR1 and CDR2 are WSHSY and SAAADI. The CDR3 region is CASVTGPYNSPLHF. The CDR3 DNA reads as TGCGCCAGCGTAACAGGGCCTTATAATTCACCCCTCCACTTT.

The V and J genes are TRBV27 and TRBJ2-7; 7 nucleotides align to TRBD1. The germline CDR1 and CDR2 sequences are MNHEY and SMNVEV (reference sequence). The CDR3 has 14 amino acids. Unmatched junction bases numbered 6, after V lost 5 bases and J lost 2 bases. CDR3 sequence (DNA): TGTGCCAGCAGTCCGAAAGGGGGCACCTACGAGCAGTACTTC. Amino acid sequence: CASSPKGGTYEQYF.

This chain links TRBV5-1 with TRBJ2-7; 11 bases map to TRBD2. The germline CDR1 and CDR2 sequences are SGHRS and YFSETQ. This CDR3 has 14 amino acids. V lost 4 bases, J lost 5 bases, and 5 bases stayed unmatched. The CDR3 DNA sequence: TGCGCCAGCAGCCTAGATAGCGGGGGGGACGAGCAGTACTTC. Amino acids: CASSLDSGGDEQYF.

V is TRBV2 and J is TRBJ2-2; D gene unclear. The CDR3 spans 15 residues. In germline, CDR1 is SNHLY, CDR2 FYNNEI. Trimming cost V 3 bases and J 0 bases, with 8 bases left between them. The CDR3 nucleotides are TGTGCCAGCAGTGATTGGCACCCGAACACCGGGGAGCTGTTTTTT. Amino acid sequence: CASSDWHPNTGELFF.

This clone was counted only a few times. The chain employs TRBV6-5 and TRBJ1-2; the D gene is possibly TRBD1 (5 bases). Germline lookup yields CDR1 MNHEY and CDR2 SVGAGI. The CDR3 contains 14 residues. The V and J ends lost 8 bases and 6 bases respectively, with 19 bases between them. In nucleotides, the CDR3 is TGTGCCAGCGGCATGCGGGGGGATTACCATGGCTACACCTTC. It translates to CASGMRGDYHGYTF.

The rearrangement uses TRBV6-1 and TRBJ2-2; TRBD1 is a possible D gene (6 bases). Germline V CDR1 and CDR2: MNHNS, SASEGT. The V gene lost 4 bases and the J gene lost 5 bases, with 17 bases spanning the gap. The CDR3 covers 16 residues. In DNA, the CDR3 is TGTGCCAGCAGTGCCCCCAGGGTAAGGGGGACCGGGGAGCTGTTTTTT. It is translated as CASSAPRVRGTGELFF.